Presented here are 22 T cell receptor beta chains from one specimen sequenced in a study of T cells in Graves' hyperthyroidism and ophthalmopathy. Authors of the study amplified TCR beta CDR3 regions from RNA transcripts. TCR CDR3 regions were first amplified by RT-PCR with HTBI primers. A single record per CDR3 protein comes from TCRdb applying MiXCR to the multiplex PCR reads. The sample consists of around 370,000 distinct CDR3 sequences, roughly 20% of them appearing once. Specimen: blood. The receptors here all came from a man aged 18 to 29 with Graves' ophthalmopathy.

There are many counts of this clonotype. In nucleotides, the CDR3 is TGTGCCAGCAGCTACCCGGGACTTCGGGGCTACACCTTC. It translates to CASSYPGLRGYTF. V usage is TRBV7-3 and J usage is TRBJ1-2; D may be TRBD1 (5 bases). V lost 4 bases to trimming and J lost 8 bases, with 14 bases between them. The CDR3 runs 13 residues. Germline V gene sequence: CDR1 SGHTA, CDR2 FQGTGA.

The table lists this clonotype with many counts. The chain combines TRBV5-1 with TRBJ2-7; D may be TRBD2 (5 bases). V lost 0 bases and J lost 3, with 7 bases in between. The CDR3 loop spans 13 amino acids. The germline V gene encodes CDR1 SGHRS and CDR2 YFSETQ. CDR3 loop: CASSLGGFYEQYF. Written as DNA, the CDR3 is TGCGCCAGCAGCTTGGGAGGGTTCTACGAGCAGTACTTC.

The chain combines TRBV4-2 with TRBJ2-7; D not resolved. V was cut by 3 bases and J by 6 bases, with 18 bases left in between. CDR3 length equals 15 residues. CDR1 and CDR2 from the germline V gene are LGHNA and YNFKEQ. This CDR3 is CASSQRTPSSREQYF. CDR3 in DNA: TGTGCCAGCAGCCAGAGGACCCCGAGCTCCCGCGAGCAGTACTTC.

This chain links TRBV4-1 with TRBJ2-7; 7 bases are a match to TRBD2. Germline CDR1 and CDR2: MGHRA and YSYEKL. Trimming took 2 bases from V and 0 from J; bases not matched to a gene: 4. The CDR3 runs 15 residues. CDR3 DNA: TGCGCCAGCAGCCAACAAGCGGGGTTCTCCTACGAGCAGTACTTC. It encodes CASSQQAGFSYEQYF.

The gene calls are TRBV7-2 and TRBJ2-7; TRBD2 agrees at 11 bases. Germline lookup yields CDR1 SGHTA and CDR2 FQGNSA. CDR3 length: 16 amino acids. Trimming cost V 5 bases and J 5 bases; bases outside gene matches: 11. Written as DNA, the CDR3 is TGTGCCAGCAGCACGGGGCATAGCGGGAGGGCCAACGAGCAGTACTTC. This encodes CASSTGHSGRANEQYF.

This chain connects TRBV12-3 or TRBV12-4 to TRBJ2-6; 9 bases align to TRBD1. The CDR3 totals 17 residues. V dropped 5 bases and J dropped 0; count of bases not matched to a gene: 5. The DNA of the CDR3 is TGTGCCAGCAGTCCGGGACAGGGCATCTCTGGGGCCAACGTCCTGACTTTC. This encodes CASSPGQGISGANVLTF.

This clonotype was counted at least ten times. The CDR3 DNA reads TGTGCCAGCAGTTTAGCGCCATTAGCGAAAGATACGCAGTATTTT. Residues: CASSLAPLAKDTQYF. The rearrangement links TRBV12-3 or TRBV12-4 to TRBJ2-3, with a tentative D call TRBD2 (5 bases). CDR3 length equals 15 residues. Trimming left V 0 bases short and J 5 bases short, with 12 bases between.

This clonotype was counted between two and nine times. The chain recombines TRBV4-1 with TRBJ1-3, with 7 bases that match TRBD1. The trim removed 6 bases at V and 3 bases at J, leaving 8 bases unmatched. Germline V gives CDR1 MGHRA, CDR2 YSYEKL. CDR3 size: 15 residues. Here the CDR3 DNA reads TGCGCCAGCAGTCAGCTCCCAGGGGGTGGAAACACCATATATTTT. Protein product: CASSQLPGGGNTIYF.

This clonotype was seen ten or more times. The V and J genes are TRBV6-1 and TRBJ1-2; 9 positions agree with TRBD1. J gave up 2 bases and V 8 bases, and 15 bases lay outside the gene matches. From germline, CDR1 is MNHNS and CDR2 SASEGT. This CDR3 has 17 residues. The CDR3 spells CASSVRDRAPGNYGYTF. The CDR3 DNA is TGTGCCAGCTCCGTCCGGGACAGGGCTCCTGGCAACTATGGCTACACCTTC.

This clonotype came up many times. The CDR3 DNA follows: TGTGCCAGCAGCTTAGGTCCGGGACTAGCAGATGAGCAGTTCTTC. Its protein is CASSLGPGLADEQFF. This chain connects TRBV7-2 to TRBJ2-1; 9 bases are shared with TRBD2. V was clipped by 1 base and J by 8 bases; unmatched bases: 6. This CDR3 comprises 15 residues. Germline V gene lookup returns CDR1 SGHTA and CDR2 FQGNSA.

This clonotype was recorded at least ten times. The genes are TRBV11-2 and TRBJ1-4, with no clear D. This CDR3 spans 15 amino acids. CDR1 is SGHAT and CDR2 is FQNNGV in the germline V gene. V gave up 2 bases and J gave up 0 bases, with 7 bases separating them. The CDR3: CASSLSQSTNEKLFF. The CDR3, as DNA: TGTGCCAGCAGCTTAAGCCAGTCAACTAATGAAAAACTGTTTTTT.

This clonotype was counted between two and nine times. V gene TRBV20-1 combines with J gene TRBJ2-5; 10 bases are a match to TRBD2. The CDR3 is 15 amino acids. The J segment lost 5 bases and the V segment lost 0 bases, leaving 6 bases of the junction unmatched. CDR1 is DFQATT and CDR2 is SNEGSKA in the germline V gene (reference sequence). CDR3 amino acids: CSARDTSGVEETQYF. In nucleotides, the CDR3 is TGCAGTGCTAGAGACACTAGCGGGGTTGAGGAGACCCAGTACTTC.

This clonotype was seen at least ten times. The V and J genes are TRBV2 and TRBJ2-1; 8 bases match TRBD2. Germline loops: CDR1 SNHLY, CDR2 FYNNEI. V lost 7 bases and J lost 8; bases outside the gene matches: 10. There are 14 residues in the CDR3. The CDR3 DNA reads as TGTGCCAGCACTCTAGGGTCGGGGGGGCATGAGCAGTTCTTC. Residues: CASTLGSGGHEQFF.

V and J are TRBV6-2 or TRBV6-3 and TRBJ2-3; TRBD2 is a possible D gene (6 bases). V shed 5 bases and J shed 0 bases, with 18 bases lying between them. The CDR3 covers 17 residues. Germline V gene data show CDR1 as MNHEY and CDR2 as SVGEGT. CDR3 sequence (DNA): TGTGCCAGCAGTGCGGAGTGGCAGGGAGGAAGCACAGATACGCAGTATTTT. Translated: CASSAEWQGGSTDTQYF.

The chain couples TRBV3-1 to TRBJ1-5; 7 bases map to TRBD1. This CDR3 comprises 13 residues. Germline CDR1 is LGHDT and CDR2 is YNNKEL (reference sequence). V lost 5 bases, J lost 9 bases, and 7 bases stayed unmatched. The CDR3 sequence: CASSYRGGGPQHF. DNA of the CDR3: TGTGCCAGCAGCTACAGGGGTGGGGGGCCCCAGCATTTT. The full variable domain, with the rest looked up from reference TRBV3-1 and TRBJ1-5, is DTAVSQTPKYLVTQMGNDKSIKCEQNLGHDTMYWYKQDSKKFLKIMFSYNNKELIINETVPNRFSPKSPDKAHLNLHINSLELGDSAVYFCASSYRGGGPQHFGDGTRLSIL.

The chain joins TRBV12-3 or TRBV12-4 to TRBJ2-5; 11 bases fit TRBD1. The CDR3 is made up of 15 amino acids. With 4 bases clipped from V and 4 bases from J, the junction kept 5 bases outside the gene matches. CDR3 amino acids: CASSWWTGGAETQYF. CDR3 nucleotide sequence: TGTGCCAGCAGTTGGTGGACAGGGGGCGCAGAGACCCAGTACTTC.

This clonotype was seen ten or more times. This chain links TRBV7-9 with TRBJ2-3; unclear D gene. The CDR3 has 13 residues. CDR1 and CDR2 (germline): SEHNR, FQNEAQ (reference sequence). V shed 3 bases and J shed 4 bases, with 8 bases lying between them. The DNA of the CDR3 is TGTGCCAGCAGCTTCGCCCTCGCAGATACGCAGTATTTT. The encoded protein is CASSFALADTQYF.

This clonotype was counted only a few times. V and J are TRBV3-1 and TRBJ2-1, with D tentatively TRBD2 (5 bases). The V and J ends lost 3 bases and 0 bases respectively, with 15 bases between them. CDR1 LGHDT and CDR2 YNNKEL come from the germline V gene (reference sequence). CDR3 length: 17 amino acids. The CDR3 spells CASSHRGRSSSYNEQFF. The CDR3 DNA sequence: TGTGCCAGCAGCCACAGAGGGCGTAGTAGCTCCTACAATGAGCAGTTCTTC.

The chain links TRBV6-1 to TRBJ1-2; no clear D gene. This CDR3 comprises 12 residues. The V and J ends lost 9 bases and 7 bases respectively, with 15 bases between them. The germline V gene has CDR1 MNHNS and CDR2 SASEGT. The CDR3 sequence is CASGIMGSGYTF. The CDR3, as DNA: TGTGCCAGTGGGATCATGGGGAGTGGCTACACCTTC.

The sample holds many counts of this clonotype. V gene TRBV7-9 combines with J gene TRBJ1-2; tentatively, D is TRBD1 (5 bases). Deletions cut 3 bases from V and 6 bases from J, with 14 bases between. The CDR3 has 14 amino acids. Germline-derived CDR1 and CDR2 are SEHNR and FQNEAQ (reference sequence). CDR3 protein: CASSFIGGGDGYTF. CDR3 DNA: TGTGCCAGCAGCTTCATTGGTGGGGGGGATGGCTACACCTTC.

This clonotype was observed many times. The rearrangement joins TRBV6-6 to TRBJ1-1; D unresolved. The V and J ends lost 2 bases and 3 bases respectively, with 7 bases between them. This CDR3 is 13 amino acids long. Germline V CDR1 and CDR2: MNHNY, SVGAGI (reference sequence). The CDR3 sequence: CASSYGGYTEAFF. CDR3 DNA: TGTGCCAGCAGTTACGGAGGTTACACTGAAGCTTTCTTT.

In its sample, this clonotype was seen many times. It may be a read error: a sequence one base away is much more abundant. J is TRBJ1-1 and V is TRBV6-1; no clear D. Trimming shortened V by 6 bases and J by 0 bases, and 5 bases separated the two germline ends. The CDR3 totals 12 residues. Germline CDR1 reads MNHNS; CDR2 reads SASEGT. The CDR3 region has the DNA TGTGCCAGCAGATTAATGAACACTGAAGCTTTCTTT. It translates to CASRLMNTEAFF.